This T cell receptor (beta chain) was captured by sequencing in a study of radiation and T cells in renal cell carcinoma. Treatment in this sample: treatment-naive control, cytoreductive nephrectomy. Data came from immunoSEQ multiplex PCR; TCRdb stores just in-frame clones and leaves some out. This sample yields 9,100 or so clones, of which 55% to 80% are seen a single time; 20% belongs to the top ten. This clone was detected only a few times. The CDR3 contains 13 residues. Between the trimmed V and J ends, which lost 6 bases and 7 bases, there was a span of 13 bases. The germline V gene has CDR1 MNHNS and CDR2 SASEGT.

The clonotype was recovered from a man between 60 and 75 years old with renal cell carcinoma. Sequencing was performed on tumor tissue, taken from a patient whose treatment was nephrectomy without radiotherapy. The chain recombines TRBV6-1 with TRBJ2-1; maybe TRBD1 (5 bases). In DNA form, the CDR3 reads TGTGCCAGCAGGGATAGGGGATGGAATGAGCAGTTCTTC. Amino acids: CASRDRGWNEQFF.